This T cell receptor (beta chain) was recovered during a study of blood T cell repertoires in COVID-19. About the study: The samples span acute and convalescent COVID-19 from the United States, Italy and Spain.

As originally analysed: From reference gene primer amplification, estimates of nucleated cell counts were derived. This table comes from immunoSEQ multiplex PCR, and its TCRdb copy is limited to in-frame clones, with some not included. The V and J calls and clone size come from that table; D and trimming were worked out from the DNA. This sample has almost 70,000 clones, with approximately 89% found just once. The germline V gene encodes CDR1 KGHSH and CDR2 LQKENI. Trimming shortened V by 5 bases and J by 1 base, and 11 bases separated the two germline ends. This CDR3 contains 15 residues. The clonotype was recovered from a woman between 50 and 59 years old with active COVID-19. V gene TRBV18 combines with J gene TRBJ2-2; D is perhaps TRBD1 (5 bases). The sequenced material came from peripheral blood. CDR3: CASSRQDRNTGELFF. In DNA form, the CDR3 reads TGTGCCAGCTCAAGACAAGACAGGAACACCGGGGAGCTGTTTTTT.